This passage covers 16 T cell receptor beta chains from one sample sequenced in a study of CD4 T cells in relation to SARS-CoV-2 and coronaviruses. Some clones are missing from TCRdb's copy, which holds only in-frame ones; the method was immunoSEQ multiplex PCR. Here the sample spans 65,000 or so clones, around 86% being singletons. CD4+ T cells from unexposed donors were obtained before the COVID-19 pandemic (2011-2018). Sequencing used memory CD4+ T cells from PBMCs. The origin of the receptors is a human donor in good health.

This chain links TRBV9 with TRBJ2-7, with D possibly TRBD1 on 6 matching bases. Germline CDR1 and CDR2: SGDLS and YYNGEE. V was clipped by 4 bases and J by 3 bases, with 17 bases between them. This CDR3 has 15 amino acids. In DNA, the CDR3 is TGTGCCAGCAGCCGGAGTGGCAGGGGAAACTACGAGCAGTACTTC. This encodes CASSRSGRGNYEQYF.

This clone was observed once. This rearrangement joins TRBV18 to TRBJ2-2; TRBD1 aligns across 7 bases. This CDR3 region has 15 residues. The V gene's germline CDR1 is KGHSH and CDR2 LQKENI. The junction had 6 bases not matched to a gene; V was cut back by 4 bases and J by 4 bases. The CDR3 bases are TGTGCCAGCTCACGCGGACAGGCCCGCACCGGGGAGCTGTTTTTT. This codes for CASSRGQARTGELFF.

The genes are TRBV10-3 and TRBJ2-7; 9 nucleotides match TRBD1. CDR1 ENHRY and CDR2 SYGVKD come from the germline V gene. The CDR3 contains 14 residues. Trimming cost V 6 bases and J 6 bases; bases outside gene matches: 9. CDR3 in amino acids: CAIRDGTGYVEQYF. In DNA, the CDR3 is TGTGCCATCAGAGACGGGACAGGGTATGTCGAGCAGTACTTC.

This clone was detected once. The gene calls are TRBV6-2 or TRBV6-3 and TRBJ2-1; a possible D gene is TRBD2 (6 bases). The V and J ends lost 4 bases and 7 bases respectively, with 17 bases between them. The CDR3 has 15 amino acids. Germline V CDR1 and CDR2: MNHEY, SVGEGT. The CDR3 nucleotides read TGTGCCAGCAGTTTGGTGGCGGGTGGGGGGAATGAGCAGTTCTTC. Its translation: CASSLVAGGGNEQFF.

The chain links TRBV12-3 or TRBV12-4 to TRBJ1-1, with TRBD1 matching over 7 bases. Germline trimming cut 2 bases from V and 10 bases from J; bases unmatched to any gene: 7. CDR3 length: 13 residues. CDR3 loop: CASSLLGGHRAFF. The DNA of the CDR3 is TGTGCCAGCAGTTTACTAGGGGGCCATAGAGCTTTCTTT.

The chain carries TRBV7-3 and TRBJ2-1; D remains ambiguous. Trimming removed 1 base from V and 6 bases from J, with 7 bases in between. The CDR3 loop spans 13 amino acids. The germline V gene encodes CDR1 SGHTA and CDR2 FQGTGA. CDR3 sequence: CASSLRAGNEQFF. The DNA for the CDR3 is TGTGCCAGCAGCTTAAGGGCCGGCAATGAGCAGTTCTTC.

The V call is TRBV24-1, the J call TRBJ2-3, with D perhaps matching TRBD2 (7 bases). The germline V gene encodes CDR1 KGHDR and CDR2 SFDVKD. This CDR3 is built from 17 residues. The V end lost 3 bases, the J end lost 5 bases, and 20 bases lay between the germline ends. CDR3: CATSDPGGRGGQDTQYF. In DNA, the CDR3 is TGTGCCACCAGTGATCCCGGGGGTAGGGGGGGCCAAGATACGCAGTATTTT.

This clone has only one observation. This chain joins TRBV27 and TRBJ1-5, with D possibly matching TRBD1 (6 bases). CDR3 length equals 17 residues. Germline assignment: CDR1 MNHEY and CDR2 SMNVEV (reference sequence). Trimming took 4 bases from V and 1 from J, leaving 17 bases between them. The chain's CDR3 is CASSSEQGTGSNQPQHF. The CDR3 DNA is TGTGCCAGCAGTTCAGAACAGGGCACTGGAAGCAATCAGCCCCAGCATTTT.

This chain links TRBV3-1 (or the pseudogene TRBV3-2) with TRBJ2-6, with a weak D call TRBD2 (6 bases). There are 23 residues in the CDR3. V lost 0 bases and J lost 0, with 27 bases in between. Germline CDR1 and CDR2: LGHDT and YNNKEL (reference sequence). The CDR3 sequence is CASSQESGFKPGLTFSGANVLTF. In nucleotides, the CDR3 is TGTGCCAGCAGCCAAGAATCGGGATTTAAACCGGGACTGACATTCTCTGGGGCCAACGTCCTGACTTTC.

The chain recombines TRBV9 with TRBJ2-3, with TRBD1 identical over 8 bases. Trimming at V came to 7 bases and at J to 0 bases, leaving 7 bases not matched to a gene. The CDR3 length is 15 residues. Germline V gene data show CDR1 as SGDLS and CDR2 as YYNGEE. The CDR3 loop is CASSATGGSTDTQYF. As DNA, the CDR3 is TGTGCCAGCTCCGCCACAGGGGGAAGCACAGATACGCAGTATTTT.

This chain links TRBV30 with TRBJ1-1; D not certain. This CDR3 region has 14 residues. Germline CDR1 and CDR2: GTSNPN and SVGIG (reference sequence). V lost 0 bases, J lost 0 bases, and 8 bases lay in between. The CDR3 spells CAWSVFRLNTEAFF. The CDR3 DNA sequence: TGTGCCTGGAGTGTTTTTCGATTGAACACTGAAGCTTTCTTT.

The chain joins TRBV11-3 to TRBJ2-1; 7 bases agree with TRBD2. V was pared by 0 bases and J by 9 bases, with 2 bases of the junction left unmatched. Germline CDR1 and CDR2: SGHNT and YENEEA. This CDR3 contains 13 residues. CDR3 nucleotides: TGTGCCAGCAGCTTAGAGCGGGAGAGTGAGCAGTTCTTC. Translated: CASSLERESEQFF.

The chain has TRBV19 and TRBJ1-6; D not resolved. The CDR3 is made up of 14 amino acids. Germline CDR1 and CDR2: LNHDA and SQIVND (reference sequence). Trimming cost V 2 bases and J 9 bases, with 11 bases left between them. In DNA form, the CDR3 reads TGTGCCAGTAGTATATGGCAGTCTGGTTCACCCCTCCACTTT. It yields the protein CASSIWQSGSPLHF.

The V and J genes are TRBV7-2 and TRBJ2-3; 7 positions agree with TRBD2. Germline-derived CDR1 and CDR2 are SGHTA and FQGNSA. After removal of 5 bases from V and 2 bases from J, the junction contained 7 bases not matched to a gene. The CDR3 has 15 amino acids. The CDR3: CASSLLARNTDTQYF. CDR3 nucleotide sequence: TGTGCCAGCAGCCTACTAGCGAGAAACACAGATACGCAGTATTTT.

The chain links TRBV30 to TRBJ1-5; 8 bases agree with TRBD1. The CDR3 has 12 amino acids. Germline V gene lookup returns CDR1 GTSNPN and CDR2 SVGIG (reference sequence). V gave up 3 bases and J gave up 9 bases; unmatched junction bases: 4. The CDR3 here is CAWSGGQGPQHF. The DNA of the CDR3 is TGTGCCTGGAGCGGCGGACAGGGGCCCCAGCATTTT.

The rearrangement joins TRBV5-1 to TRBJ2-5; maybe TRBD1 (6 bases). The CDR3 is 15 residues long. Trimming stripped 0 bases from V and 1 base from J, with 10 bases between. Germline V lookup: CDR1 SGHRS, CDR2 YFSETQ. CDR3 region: CASSLGTAVQETQYF. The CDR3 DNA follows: TGCGCCAGCAGCTTGGGGACAGCCGTCCAAGAGACCCAGTACTTC.